This TCR beta chain comes out of a study of blood T cell repertoires in COVID-19. Trimming removed 3 bases at V and 3 bases at J, with 8 bases between. This CDR3 region has 13 residues. Libraries were prepared by immunoSEQ multiplex PCR; TCRdb keeps only in-frame clonotypes and omits some of them. There are about 280,000 clones in the sample; 70% to 90% occur only once, and approximately 14% lies in the top ten. The sequenced sample consisted of peripheral blood. This receptor was obtained from a woman aged 70-85 years with COVID-19, enrolled during active disease. The chain uses TRBV12-3 or TRBV12-4 and TRBJ1-2; no reliable D call. CDR3 protein: CASSFGLDYGYTF. The CDR3 DNA reads as TGTGCCAGCAGTTTCGGACTGGACTATGGCTACACCTTC.